This T cell receptor (beta chain) comes out of a study of cytomegalovirus exposure and HLA in healthy donors. General study findings and limits: Several top significant clusters appeared, in a later analysis, to be linked to common viral pathogens.

The CDR3 is made up of 14 amino acids. Germline lookup yields CDR1 SEHNR and CDR2 FQNEAQ (reference sequence). As regards this clone: No antigen is known for it. The junction and the germline gene differ at one end; a read error may be behind it.

The PCR was carried out with 60 Vbeta primers and 13 Jbeta primers. In the original workflow: Later, 75 million to 100 million unique TCR beta chains were counted in an analysis, and some 9.9 million of them were shared. TCRdb keeps only in-frame clones here, not all; method: immunoSEQ multiplex PCR. The V and J calls and clone size were taken over from that table, and D and trimming were inferred from the DNA. The sample consists of about 120,000 clones, 60% to 85% of them appearing once. The sample was PBMCs. The V and J genes are TRBV7-9 and TRBJ2-5; TRBD2 aligns across 14 bases. This receptor was obtained from a female donor in good health and CMV-seronegative. The CDR3 DNA sequence: TGTTCCAGCAGGACTAGCGGGGGGAAAGAGACCCAGTACTTC. Translated: CSSRTSGGKETQYF.